One and the same sample provided the 10 T cell receptor beta chains below, sequenced in a study of blood T cell repertoires in COVID-19. Sequencing was performed with immunoSEQ multiplex PCR; in TCRdb, only in-frame clones are kept and a portion is missing. The table lists a few hundred thousand clones, over 75% of them singletons. Sample: peripheral blood. The receptors stem from a human donor in a cohort sampled during active COVID-19.

Turning to this clone: An end of the junction does not agree with germline; a read error may underlie this. For the CDR3, the DNA is TGTGCCATCCGTGACCCAGGGGGAAGCACAGATACGCAGTATTTT. As protein: CAIRDPGGSTDTQYF. The V gene is TRBV10-3, the J gene TRBJ2-3, with 7 positions matching TRBD1. The CDR3 is 15 amino acids. The V gene's germline CDR1 is ENHRY and CDR2 SYGVKD.

The genes are TRBV7-8 and TRBJ2-5, with TRBD2 identical over 7 bases. The germline CDR1 and CDR2 sequences are SGHVS and FQNEAQ. The CDR3 runs 14 residues. V dropped 1 base and J dropped 4; count of bases not matched to a gene: 3. CDR3 amino acids: CASSLDGGVETQYF. The CDR3 nucleotides are TGTGCCAGCAGCTTAGATGGGGGGGTAGAGACCCAGTACTTC.

This chain links TRBV2 with TRBJ2-7, with TRBD1 matching 7 bases. In germline, CDR1 is SNHLY, CDR2 FYNNEI. Unmatched junction bases numbered 13, after V lost 11 bases and J lost 6 bases. The CDR3 consists of 13 residues. In DNA form, the CDR3 reads TGTGCCGGACGTACGACAGGGTTCGGCGAGCAGTACTTC. This translates into CAGRTTGFGEQYF.

The V call is TRBV7-3, the J call TRBJ2-2; TRBD1 aligns across 7 bases. Germline CDR1 is SGHTA and CDR2 is FQGTGA. The V and J ends lost 5 bases and 3 bases, in that order; junction bases with no gene match: 6. The CDR3 covers 15 residues. CDR3: CASSKQGLYTGELFF. The CDR3 bases are TGTGCCAGCAGCAAACAGGGGCTATACACCGGGGAGCTGTTTTTT.

This clone was counted once. The genes are TRBV27 and TRBJ1-1; maybe TRBD1 (6 bases). The germline CDR1 and CDR2 sequences are MNHEY and SMNVEV (reference sequence). The CDR3 runs 14 residues. V gave up 5 bases and J gave up 1 base, with 11 bases separating them. DNA for the CDR3: TGTGCCAGCAGTACAAACAGGGAGAACACTGAAGCTTTCTTT. Its protein is CASSTNRENTEAFF.

This chain uses TRBV27 with TRBJ1-2; D might be TRBD1 (5 bases). The CDR3 loop spans 11 amino acids. Trimming took off 8 bases at V and 6 bases at J, with 10 bases between the two ends. Germline V gives CDR1 MNHEY, CDR2 SMNVEV (reference sequence). The CDR3 is CASGAGNGYTF. CDR3 nucleotide sequence: TGTGCCAGCGGGGCAGGGAATGGCTACACCTTC.

The rearrangement links TRBV19 to TRBJ1-5, with D possibly being TRBD1 (5 bases). V was cut by 8 bases and J by 3 bases, with 11 bases left in between. From germline, CDR1 is LNHDA and CDR2 SQIVND (reference sequence). The CDR3 runs 13 residues. The DNA for the CDR3 is TGTGCCAGTGGCAAACAGGACAATCAGCCCCAGCATTTT. Translating gives CASGKQDNQPQHF.

This clone was seen a few times. The chain joins TRBV5-6 to TRBJ2-1; 8 bases map to TRBD2. Germline V gene lookup returns CDR1 SGHDT and CDR2 YYEEEE. The CDR3 spans 16 residues. Unmatched junction bases numbered 6, after V lost 4 bases and J lost 0 bases. Here the CDR3 reads CASSDPSGSSYNEQFF. CDR3 in DNA: TGTGCCAGCAGCGATCCAAGCGGGAGCTCCTACAATGAGCAGTTCTTC. Combining the CDR3 with reference TRBV5-6 and TRBJ2-1 gives the whole variable domain DAGVTQSPTHLIKTRGQQVTLRCSPKSGHDTVSWYQQALGQGPQFIFQYYEEEERQRGNFPDRFSGHQFPNYSSELNVNALLLGDSALYLCASSDPSGSSYNEQFFGPGTRLTVL.

The chain is built from TRBV6-5 and TRBJ1-1, with a tentative D call TRBD1 (5 bases). The CDR3 covers 14 residues. Germline CDR1 and CDR2: MNHEY and SVGAGI. Trimming pared 6 bases from V and 7 bases from J, leaving 18 bases between. CDR3 sequence (DNA): TGTGCCAGCAGAGTGACTCGACAGAAAGGTGAAGCTTTCTTT. It is translated as CASRVTRQKGEAFF.

The chain combines TRBV11-2 with TRBJ2-7; 7 nucleotides line up with TRBD2. Trimming took 2 bases from V and 2 from J; bases not matched to a gene: 6. The CDR3 consists of 15 residues. From germline, CDR1 is SGHAT and CDR2 FQNNGV. The CDR3 loop is CASSLSLAETYEQYF. CDR3 coding DNA: TGTGCCAGCAGCTTAAGTCTAGCGGAGACCTACGAGCAGTACTTC.